Here is one TCR beta chain with its context. As yet, its antigen is unknown. The sample is drawn from a study of T cell responses to AZD1222 COVID-19 vaccine. Repertoires were generated with immunoSEQ multiplex PCR, while TCRdb's copy carries only in-frame clones and drops some. The table shows 95,000 to 150,000 clones, with 90% occurring only once. Whole-study findings and limits: None of the repertoires were sampled until the peak T cell response had passed. Unmutated variant regions reportedly attract nearly half of all spike-specific TCRs. Donors skewed white British and female; clonal diversity was possibly underestimated.

This receptor was taken from an adult in good health. Sequenced here: peripheral blood, sampled on day 0 of MenACWY control vaccination.

Here the CDR3 DNA reads TGTGCCAGCAGCCAAGGGCTAGCGGGTCTAGCCAAAAACATTCAGTACTTC. This codes for CASSQGLAGLAKNIQYF. V is TRBV4-2 and J is TRBJ2-4; TRBD2 agrees at 8 bases. The CDR3 is made up of 17 amino acids. Germline trimming cut 1 base from V and 0 bases from J; bases unmatched to any gene: 5. CDR1 and CDR2 from the germline V gene are LGHNA and YNFKEQ.